Below, 15 T cell receptor beta chains from the same sample are listed, as sequenced in a study of T cell responses to AZD1222 COVID-19 vaccine. Generated by immunoSEQ multiplex PCR, the TCRdb table keeps only in-frame clones and is missing some. The repertoire holds tens of thousands of clones, with 85% to 95% as singletons. The starting material was peripheral blood, obtained on day 0 of AZD1222 vaccination. All receptors derive from an adult in good health.

The gene calls are TRBV6-1 and TRBJ2-7; the D gene is possibly TRBD1 (5 bases). V lost 2 bases and J lost 3, with 11 bases in between. CDR1 and CDR2 (germline): MNHNS, SASEGT. The CDR3 runs 14 residues. Written as DNA, the CDR3 is TGTGCCAGCAGTGAACGGAGACAGCTCTACGAGCAGTACTTC. Its protein is CASSERRQLYEQYF.

The genes are TRBV27 and TRBJ1-6; D not resolved. The germline V and J ends were trimmed by 1 base and 4 bases, with 5 bases remaining between them. CDR1 is MNHEY and CDR2 is SMNVEV in the germline V gene (reference sequence). The CDR3 has 14 amino acids. This CDR3 is CASSLWGYNSPLHF. The CDR3 DNA sequence: TGTGCCAGCAGTTTATGGGGATATAATTCACCCCTCCACTTT.

J is TRBJ2-6 and V is TRBV4-1, with D possibly being TRBD2 (5 bases). Looked up from germline, CDR1 is MGHRA and CDR2 is YSYEKL. Trimming removed 2 bases from V and 0 bases from J, with 8 bases in between. This CDR3 is 16 amino acids long. This CDR3 reads CASSQRDNSGANVLTF. The CDR3 DNA reads TGCGCCAGCAGCCAACGGGATAACTCTGGGGCCAACGTCCTGACTTTC.

The chain employs TRBV3-1 (or the pseudogene TRBV3-2) and TRBJ2-1, with a possible D match to TRBD2 (6 bases). Trimming left V 3 bases short and J 6 bases short, with 9 bases between. This CDR3 is built from 13 residues. Germline V gives CDR1 LGHDT, CDR2 YNNKEL (reference sequence). The CDR3 here is CASSQRDSNEQFF. The CDR3, as DNA: TGTGCCAGCAGCCAGCGGGACTCCAATGAGCAGTTCTTC.

This chain uses TRBV7-6 with TRBJ1-3; D unclear. Germline V gene data show CDR1 as SGHVS and CDR2 as FNYEAQ. Trimming left V 3 bases short and J 0 bases short, with 9 bases between. The CDR3 extends over 15 amino acids. The CDR3 DNA follows: TGTGCCAGCAGCTTGCCCGAGATCTCTGGAAACACCATATATTTT. Its translation: CASSLPEISGNTIYF.

The chain has TRBV5-8 and TRBJ1-2; 8 bases align to TRBD1. V gave up 7 bases and J gave up 1 base; unmatched junction bases: 6. The CDR3 is 14 residues long. CDR1 SGHTS and CDR2 YDEGEE come from the germline V gene. The CDR3 protein is CASGGRGHNYGYTF. The CDR3 nucleotides read TGTGCCAGCGGTGGCAGGGGGCATAACTATGGCTACACCTTC.

The chain carries TRBV7-9 and TRBJ1-2, with TRBD1 matching over 8 bases. This CDR3 region has 14 residues. Trimming removed 1 base from V and 6 bases from J; junction bases left unmatched: 4. From germline, CDR1 is SEHNR and CDR2 FQNEAQ (reference sequence). CDR3: CASSLGTGWDGYTF. The CDR3 DNA sequence: TGTGCCAGCAGCTTAGGGACAGGGTGGGATGGCTACACCTTC.

The V call is TRBV28, the J call TRBJ1-3; possible D gene TRBD1, 5 bases. CDR1 and CDR2 (germline): MDHEN, SYDVKM. This CDR3 region has 17 residues. V lost 7 bases and J 0 bases, leaving 19 bases between the germline ends. The CDR3 spells CASTVPGGDRSGNTIYF. The CDR3 DNA reads TGTGCCAGCACTGTCCCCGGGGGGGACCGCTCTGGAAACACCATATATTTT.

This clone is a singleton in its sample. The gene calls are TRBV28 and TRBJ1-1; the D gene is possibly TRBD1 (6 bases). The CDR3 consists of 16 residues. From germline, CDR1 is MDHEN and CDR2 SYDVKM. V dropped 7 bases and J dropped 4 bases, with 22 bases sitting between them. CDR3 protein: CASITPARGLATEAFF. In DNA, the CDR3 is TGTGCCAGCATCACCCCGGCACGGGGGCTGGCCACTGAAGCTTTCTTT.

This chain connects TRBV24-1 to TRBJ2-7; the match to TRBD1 covers 7 bases. With V trimmed by 5 bases and J by 1 base, 7 bases remained unmatched. The germline V gene has CDR1 KGHDR and CDR2 SFDVKD. The CDR3 totals 15 residues. For the CDR3, the DNA is TGTGCCACCAGTGGGCTGGGACAGCAATCCTACGAGCAGTACTTC. Protein: CATSGLGQQSYEQYF.

The rearrangement joins TRBV7-6 to TRBJ2-1; the match to TRBD2 covers 9 bases. CDR1 SGHVS and CDR2 FNYEAQ come from the germline V gene. The V segment lost 1 base and the J segment 4 bases; nucleotides outside the gene matches: 2. The CDR3 consists of 15 residues. This CDR3 reads CASSLVAGVYNEQFF. Here the CDR3 DNA reads TGTGCCAGCAGCTTAGTAGCGGGGGTATACAATGAGCAGTTCTTC.

The chain recombines TRBV7-9 with TRBJ2-3; TRBD1 matches at 8 bases. The germline gives CDR1 SEHNR, CDR2 FQNEAQ (reference sequence). V dropped 3 bases and J dropped 2; count of bases not matched to a gene: 7. The CDR3 runs to 16 residues. The CDR3 DNA is TGTGCCAGCAGCTTCTACAGGGGGGCACCCACAGATACGCAGTATTTT. Protein: CASSFYRGAPTDTQYF.

The CDR3 loop is CASSESGGPSYQPQHF. The CDR3 DNA is TGCGCCAGCAGTGAGTCGGGGGGTCCTTCCTATCAGCCCCAGCATTTT. The rearrangement uses TRBV10-1 and TRBJ1-5; tentatively, D is TRBD1 (5 bases). V was trimmed by 0 bases and J by 5 bases, leaving 14 bases between them. The CDR3 extends over 16 amino acids. Germline values: CDR1 WNHNN, CDR2 SYGVQD (reference sequence).

CDR3 DNA: TGTGCCAGTAGTGGAACAGGGGGAGGGCAGCCCCAGCATTTT. Protein product: CASSGTGGGQPQHF. The J gene is TRBJ1-5, the V gene TRBV19; TRBD1 agrees at 8 bases. The V segment lost 5 bases and the J segment 7 bases; nucleotides outside the gene matches: 7. Germline V gene data show CDR1 as LNHDA and CDR2 as SQIVND (reference sequence). The CDR3 sequence is 14 residues long. The variable domain in full, completed from reference TRBV19 and TRBJ1-5, reads DGGITQSPKYLFRKEGQNVTLSCEQNLNHDAMYWYRQDPGQGLRLIYYSQIVNDFQKGDIAEGYSVSREKKESFPLTVTSAQKNPTAFYLCASSGTGGGQPQHFGDGTRLSIL.

The rearrangement uses TRBV7-2 and TRBJ2-2; a weak D match, TRBD1 (6 bases). The V and J ends lost 8 bases and 0 bases respectively, with 13 bases between them. Germline-derived CDR1 and CDR2 are SGHTA and FQGNSA. The CDR3 spans 15 residues. The CDR3 bases are TGTGCCAGCGGGATACAGGGTACGAACACCGGGGAGCTGTTTTTT. This encodes CASGIQGTNTGELFF.